This T cell receptor (beta chain) was sequenced in a study of glioma-infiltrating T cells. Study conclusions and caveats: Very few CDR3 sequences were shared between tissue and blood. Non-neoplastic patients had below-expected tissue-blood divergence, while all gliomas exceeded expectation.

Amplification of TCR alpha and beta CDR3 regions from RNA used iRepertoire nested multiplex PCR. One-step reverse transcription and amplification started from approximately 100-400 ng of tissue mRNA or PBMC total RNA. TCRdb ran MiXCR on the multiplex PCR reads and lists one entry per CDR3 protein. The table has around 150,000 distinct CDR3 sequences, around 40% seen once. Comments on this clonotype: The antigen is undetermined.

CDR1 and CDR2 (germline): LGHDT, YNNKEL (reference sequence). The germline V and J ends were trimmed by 1 base and 8 bases, with 11 bases remaining between them. The CDR3 length is 13 residues. V and J are TRBV3-1 and TRBJ1-1; D remains unclear. The receptor comes from a human donor with low-grade glioma or glioblastoma, undergoing nonglioma brain surgery, or in good health (not recorded which). Sequencing was performed on glioma tissue, nonneoplastic brain tissue, or PBMCs (not recorded which). The CDR3, as DNA: TGTGCCAGCAGCCAAGGGAATGGTCAGGAAGCTTTCTTT. This sequence encodes CASSQGNGQEAFF.